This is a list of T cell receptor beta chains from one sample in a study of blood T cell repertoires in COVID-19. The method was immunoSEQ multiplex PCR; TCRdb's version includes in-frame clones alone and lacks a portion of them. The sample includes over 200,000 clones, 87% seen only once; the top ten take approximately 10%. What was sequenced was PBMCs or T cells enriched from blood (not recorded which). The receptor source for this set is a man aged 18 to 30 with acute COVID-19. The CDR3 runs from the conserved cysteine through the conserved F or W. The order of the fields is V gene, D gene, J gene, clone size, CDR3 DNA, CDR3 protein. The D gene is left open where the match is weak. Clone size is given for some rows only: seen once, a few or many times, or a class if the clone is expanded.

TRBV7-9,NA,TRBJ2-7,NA,TGTGCCAGCAGACTAGAGGGAAACTACGAGCAGTACTTC,CASRLEGNYEQYF
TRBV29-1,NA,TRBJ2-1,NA,TGCAGCGTTGTGGGTAGACAGAACTTGGTGCAGCAGTTCTTC,CSVVGRQNLVQQFF
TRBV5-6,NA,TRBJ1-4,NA,TGTGCCAGCAGCTTGGACCAGGGCGGGGGGAAACTGTTTTTT,CASSLDQGGGKLFF
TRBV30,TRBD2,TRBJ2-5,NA,TGTGCCTGGAAAGCGGGACGCGGGTGGGGGTACCAGTACTTC,CAWKAGRGWGYQYF
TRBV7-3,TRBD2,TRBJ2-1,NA,TGTGCCAGCAGCTCTAGCGGGAGGGGCAATGAGCAGTTCTTC,CASSSSGRGNEQFF
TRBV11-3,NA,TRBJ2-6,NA,TGTGCCAGCAGCCCCCCCCGGGGAAACTACTCTGGGGCCAACGTCCTGACTTTC,CASSPPRGNYSGANVLTF
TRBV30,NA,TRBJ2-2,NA,TGTGCCTGGAGTCCTCCGTCTAGAGACACCGGGGAGCTGTTTTTT,CAWSPPSRDTGELFF
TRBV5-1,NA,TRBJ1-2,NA,TGCGCCAGCAGCGGACTAGACTCCGAGGGAGGCTACACCTTC,CASSGLDSEGGYTF
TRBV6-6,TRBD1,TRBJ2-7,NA,TGTGCCAGCAGTAATCCGGGACAGGGCCACTACGAGCAGTACTTC,CASSNPGQGHYEQYF
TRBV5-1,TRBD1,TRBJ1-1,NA,TGCGCCAGCAGCCAGAAAGGGACAGGGGTCACTGAAGCTTTCTTT,CASSQKGTGVTEAFF
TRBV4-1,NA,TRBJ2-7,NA,TGCGCCAGCAACGAGGGGGAGGGCCCCTACGAGCAGTACTTC,CASNEGEGPYEQYF
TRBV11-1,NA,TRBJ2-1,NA,TGTGCCAGCAGCTTAGCCCCGGACTCAGGGGATGAGCAGTTCTTC,CASSLAPDSGDEQFF
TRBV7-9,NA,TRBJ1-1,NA,TGTGCCAGCAGCCCATACCCGATTGCCCGCCGCGGTAGGAACACTGAAGCTTTCTTT,CASSPYPIARRGRNTEAFF
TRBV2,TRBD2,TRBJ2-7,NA,TGTGCCAGCAGCAGCTCGAGCGGGACCTCCTACGAGCAGTACTTC,CASSSSSGTSYEQYF
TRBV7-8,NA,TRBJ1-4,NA,TGTGCCAGCAGCCCTCTTGGGGGGGGTACAGAAAAACTGTTTTTT,CASSPLGGGTEKLFF
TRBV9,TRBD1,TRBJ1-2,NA,TGTGCCAGCACCACAGGGGAGGACTATGGCTACACCTTC,CASTTGEDYGYTF
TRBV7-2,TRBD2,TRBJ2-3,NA,TGTGCCAGCAGCCTTGGACTAGCGGGAGGATCAGATACGCAGTATTTT,CASSLGLAGGSDTQYF
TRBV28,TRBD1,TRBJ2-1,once,TGTGCCAGCAGTACAATCGGGACAGGGACTGCTGAGCAGTTCTTC,CASSTIGTGTAEQFF
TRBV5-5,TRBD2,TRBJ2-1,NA,TGTGCCAGCAGCTCACCGGGACTAGCGGACAATGAGCAGTTCTTC,CASSSPGLADNEQFF
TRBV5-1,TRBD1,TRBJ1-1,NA,TGCGCCAGCAGCCAAACCGGGACAGCATCGGGCACTGAAGCTTTCTTT,CASSQTGTASGTEAFF
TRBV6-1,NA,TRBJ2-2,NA,TGTGCCAGCAGTGAAGGGGTAGGGGATAACACCGGGGAGCTGTTTTTT,CASSEGVGDNTGELFF
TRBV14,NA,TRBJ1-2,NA,TGTGCCAGCAGCTATTTGGGGAGTGGCTACACCTTC,CASSYLGSGYTF
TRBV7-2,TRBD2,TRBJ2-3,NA,TGTGCCAGCGGTGGAGCGGGAGGTCCAGATACGCAGTATTTT,CASGGAGGPDTQYF
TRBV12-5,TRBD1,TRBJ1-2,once,TGTGCTAGTGGAGATCCTCCCGGGACAGCCTTTACCTCTAAGGGCTACACCTTC,CASGDPPGTAFTSKGYTF
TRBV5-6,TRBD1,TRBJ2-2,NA,TGTGCCAGCAGCTTCCGGGACAGGACGACCGGGGAGCTGTTTTTT,CASSFRDRTTGELFF
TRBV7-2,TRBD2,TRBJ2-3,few,TGTGCCAGCAGCTTAGGGGTTAGCGGGAGGTACACAGATACGCAGTATTTT,CASSLGVSGRYTDTQYF
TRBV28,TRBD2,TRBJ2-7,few,TGTGCCAGCAGTCTAGCGGGAGTCTCCAACGAGCAGTACTTC,CASSLAGVSNEQYF
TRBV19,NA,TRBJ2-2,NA,TGTGCCAGTGAGTGGCGGAAGAACACCGGGGAGCTGTTTTTT,CASEWRKNTGELFF
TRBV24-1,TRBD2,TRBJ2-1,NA,TGTGCCACCAGTGATTCTAGCGGGACAACCTACAATGAGCAGTTCTTC,CATSDSSGTTYNEQFF
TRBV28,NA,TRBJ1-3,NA,TGTGCCAGCAGTCGACAATCCTCTGGAAACACCATATATTTT,CASSRQSSGNTIYF
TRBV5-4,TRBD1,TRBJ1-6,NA,TGTGCCAGCAGCGGCGCCTCGGGACAGCTTAATTCACCCCTCCACTTT,CASSGASGQLNSPLHF
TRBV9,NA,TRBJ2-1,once,TGTGCCAGCAGCCTCCCGGAGTCCTACAATGAGCAGTTCTTC,CASSLPESYNEQFF
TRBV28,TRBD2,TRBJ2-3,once,TGTGCCAGCAGTTCGGGACTAGCGGGGGCTACCGGGGCAGATACGCAGTATTTT,CASSSGLAGATGADTQYF
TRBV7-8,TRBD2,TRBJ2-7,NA,TGTGCCAGCAGCTTAGCTGGCGGGAGTTACGAGCAGTACTTC,CASSLAGGSYEQYF